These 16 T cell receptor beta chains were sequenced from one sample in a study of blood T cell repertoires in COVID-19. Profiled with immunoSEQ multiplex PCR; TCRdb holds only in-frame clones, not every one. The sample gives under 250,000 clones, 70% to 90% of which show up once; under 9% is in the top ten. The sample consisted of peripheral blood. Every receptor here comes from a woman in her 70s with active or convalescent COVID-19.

The CDR3 DNA reads TGTGCCAGCAGTTTTTTCTTTTCCCTAAACACCGGGGAGCTGTTTTTT. This codes for CASSFFFSLNTGELFF. The chain couples TRBV27 to TRBJ2-2, with no clear D. The CDR3 is 16 residues long. Germline V gives CDR1 MNHEY, CDR2 SMNVEV (reference sequence). Trimming cost V 3 bases and J 2 bases, with 13 bases left between them.

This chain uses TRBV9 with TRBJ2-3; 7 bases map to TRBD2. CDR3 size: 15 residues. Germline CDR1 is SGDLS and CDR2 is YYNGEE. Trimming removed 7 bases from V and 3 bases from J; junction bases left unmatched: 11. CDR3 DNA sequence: TGTGCCAGCTCCGTTTTGGGGGGGGGAACAGATACGCAGTATTTT. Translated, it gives CASSVLGGGTDTQYF.

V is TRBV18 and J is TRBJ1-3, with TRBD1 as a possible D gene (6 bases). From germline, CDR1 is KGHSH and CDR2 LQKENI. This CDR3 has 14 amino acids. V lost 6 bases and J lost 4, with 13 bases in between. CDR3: CASSLTGPGNTIYF. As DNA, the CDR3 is TGTGCCAGCTCCCTTACAGGGCCCGGAAACACCATATATTTT. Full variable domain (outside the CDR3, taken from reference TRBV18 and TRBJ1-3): NAGVMQNPRHLVRRRGQEARLRCSPMKGHSHVYWYRQLPEEGLKFMVYLQKENIIDESGMPKERFSAEFPKEGPSILRIQQVVRGDSAAYFCASSLTGPGNTIYFGEGSWLTVV.

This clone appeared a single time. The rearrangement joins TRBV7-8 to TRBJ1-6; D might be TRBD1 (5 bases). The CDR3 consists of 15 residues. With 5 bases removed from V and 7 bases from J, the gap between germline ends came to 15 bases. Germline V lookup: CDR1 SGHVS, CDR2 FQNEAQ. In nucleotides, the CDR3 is TGTGCCAGCAGCGAGAGGCAGGGTTTCAATTCACCCCTCCACTTT. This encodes CASSERQGFNSPLHF.

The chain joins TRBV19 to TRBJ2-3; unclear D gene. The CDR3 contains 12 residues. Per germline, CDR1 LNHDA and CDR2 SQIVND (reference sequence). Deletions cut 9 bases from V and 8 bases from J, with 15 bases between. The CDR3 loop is CASRYVKATQYF. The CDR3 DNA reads TGTGCCAGCCGGTACGTGAAAGCTACGCAGTATTTT.

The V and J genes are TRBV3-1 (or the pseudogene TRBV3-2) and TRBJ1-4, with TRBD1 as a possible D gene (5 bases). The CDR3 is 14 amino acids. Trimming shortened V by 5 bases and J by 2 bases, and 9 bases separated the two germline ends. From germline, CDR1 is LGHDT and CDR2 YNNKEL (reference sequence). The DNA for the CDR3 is TGTGCCAGCAGCTCGCAGGGTACTAATGAAAAACTGTTTTTT. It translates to CASSSQGTNEKLFF.

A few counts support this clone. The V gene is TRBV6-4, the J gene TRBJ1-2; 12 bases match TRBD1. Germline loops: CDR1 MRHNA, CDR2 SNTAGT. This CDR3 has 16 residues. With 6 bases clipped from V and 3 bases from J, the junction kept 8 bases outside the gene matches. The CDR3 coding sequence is TGTGCCAGCAGCCCCGGGACAGGGGGCGCGGACTATGGCTACACCTTC. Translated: CASSPGTGGADYGYTF.

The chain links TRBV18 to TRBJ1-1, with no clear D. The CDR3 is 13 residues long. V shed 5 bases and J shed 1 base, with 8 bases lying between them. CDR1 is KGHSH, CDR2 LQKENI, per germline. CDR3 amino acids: CASSFPQNTEAFF. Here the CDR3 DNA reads TGTGCCAGCTCATTCCCACAGAACACTGAAGCTTTCTTT.

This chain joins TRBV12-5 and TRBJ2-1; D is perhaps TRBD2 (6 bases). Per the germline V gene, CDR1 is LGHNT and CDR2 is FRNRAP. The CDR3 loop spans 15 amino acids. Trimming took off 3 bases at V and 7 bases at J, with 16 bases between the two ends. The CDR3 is CASGFPGGGVNEQFF. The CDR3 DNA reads TGTGCTAGTGGTTTCCCCGGTGGAGGGGTTAATGAGCAGTTCTTC.

CDR3 sequence: CASSIGGASEAFF. CDR3 sequence (DNA): TGTGCCAGTAGTATAGGGGGCGCGTCTGAAGCTTTCTTT. The chain couples TRBV19 to TRBJ1-1; TRBD1 is a possible D gene (5 bases). V was pared by 1 base and J by 6 bases, with 9 bases between. This CDR3 spans 13 amino acids. Germline V gene data show CDR1 as LNHDA and CDR2 as SQIVND (reference sequence).

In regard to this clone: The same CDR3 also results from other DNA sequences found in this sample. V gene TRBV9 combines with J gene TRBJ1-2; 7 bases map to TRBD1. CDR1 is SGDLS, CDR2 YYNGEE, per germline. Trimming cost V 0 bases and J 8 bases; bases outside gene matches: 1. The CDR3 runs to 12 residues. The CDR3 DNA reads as TGTGCCAGCAGCGTAGAAGGGGGCGGCTACACCTTC. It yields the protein CASSVEGGGYTF.

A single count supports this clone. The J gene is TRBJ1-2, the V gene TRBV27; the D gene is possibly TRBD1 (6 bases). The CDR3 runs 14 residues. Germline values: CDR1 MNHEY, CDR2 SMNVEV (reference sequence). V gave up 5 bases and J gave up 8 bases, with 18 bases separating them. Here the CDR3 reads CASSKSTGFHGYTF. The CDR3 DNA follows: TGTGCCAGCAGTAAAAGCACAGGGTTCCACGGCTACACCTTC.

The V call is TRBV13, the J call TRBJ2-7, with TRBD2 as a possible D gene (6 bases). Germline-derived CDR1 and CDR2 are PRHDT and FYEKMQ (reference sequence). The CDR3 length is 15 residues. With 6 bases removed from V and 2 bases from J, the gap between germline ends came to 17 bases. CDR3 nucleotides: TGTGCCAGCAGACGAGCCGGGACGGGGGCCTACGAGCAGTACTTC. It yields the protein CASRRAGTGAYEQYF.

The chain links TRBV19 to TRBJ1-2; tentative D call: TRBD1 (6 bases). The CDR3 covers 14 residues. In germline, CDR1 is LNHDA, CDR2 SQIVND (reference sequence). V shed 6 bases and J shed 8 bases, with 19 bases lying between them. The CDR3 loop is CASRLDSARLGYTF. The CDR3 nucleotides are TGTGCCAGTAGGTTGGACAGCGCACGGCTGGGCTACACCTTC.

The CDR3 DNA follows: TGTGCCAGCAGCCTCGGGCCCAGGGGGAACGAGCAGTACTTC. This encodes CASSLGPRGNEQYF. V is TRBV7-6 and J is TRBJ2-7, with 7 bases lining up with TRBD1. V trimming: 5 bases; J trimming: 5 bases; junction bases outside the gene matches: 9. CDR3 length: 14 residues. The germline V gene has CDR1 SGHVS and CDR2 FNYEAQ.

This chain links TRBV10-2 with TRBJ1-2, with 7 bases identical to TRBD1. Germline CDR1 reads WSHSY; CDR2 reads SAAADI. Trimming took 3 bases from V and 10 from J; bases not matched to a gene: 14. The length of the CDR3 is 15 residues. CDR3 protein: CASSDTQGINLDYTF. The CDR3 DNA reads TGCGCCAGCAGTGACACACAGGGGATAAATTTGGACTACACCTTC.